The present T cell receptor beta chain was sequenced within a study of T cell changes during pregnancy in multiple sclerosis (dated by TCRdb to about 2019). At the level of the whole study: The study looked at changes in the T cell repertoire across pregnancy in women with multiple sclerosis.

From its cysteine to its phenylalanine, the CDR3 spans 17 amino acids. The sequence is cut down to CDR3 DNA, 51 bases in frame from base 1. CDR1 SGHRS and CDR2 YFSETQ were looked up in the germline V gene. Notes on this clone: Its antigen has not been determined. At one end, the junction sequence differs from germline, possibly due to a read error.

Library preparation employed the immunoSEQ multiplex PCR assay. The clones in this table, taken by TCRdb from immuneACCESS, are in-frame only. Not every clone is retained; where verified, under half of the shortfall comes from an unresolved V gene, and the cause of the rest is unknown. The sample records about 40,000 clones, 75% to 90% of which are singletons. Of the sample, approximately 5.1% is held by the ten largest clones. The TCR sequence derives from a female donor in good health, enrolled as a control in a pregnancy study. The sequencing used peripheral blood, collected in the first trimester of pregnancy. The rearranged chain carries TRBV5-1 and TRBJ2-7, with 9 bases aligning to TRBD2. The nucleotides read TGCGCCAGCAGCTTGAGTGCGGGAGGGTCAGGTGGCTACAAGCAGTACTTC. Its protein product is CASSLSAGGSGGYKQYF.